These 30 T cell receptor beta chains were sequenced from one sample in a study of blood T cell repertoires in COVID-19. Profiling relied on immunoSEQ multiplex PCR, and the TCRdb table lists in-frame clones only, not all of them. The sample records about 200,000 clones, roughly 90% being singletons. Sequencing was done on a sample of peripheral blood. The receptor set was obtained from a woman aged 65 to 85 with acute or convalescent COVID-19.

The chain uses TRBV3-1 (or the pseudogene TRBV3-2) and TRBJ1-1, with a weak D call TRBD1 (5 bases). Trimming removed 6 bases from V and 8 bases from J, with 10 bases in between. This CDR3 comprises 11 residues. Per germline, CDR1 LGHDT and CDR2 YNNKEL (reference sequence). Here the CDR3 DNA reads TGTGCCAGCAGACAGACAGAAGAAGCTTTCTTT. It is translated as CASRQTEEAFF.

The gene calls are TRBV18 and TRBJ1-2; 10 bases fit TRBD1. Germline-derived CDR1 and CDR2 are KGHSH and LQKENI. Trimming took 2 bases from V and 6 from J; bases not matched to a gene: 3. The CDR3 runs to 14 residues. CDR3 amino acids: CASSPDRGQHGYTF. Written as DNA, the CDR3 is TGTGCCAGCTCACCAGACAGGGGGCAACATGGCTACACCTTC.

This chain joins TRBV19 and TRBJ1-4; D not resolved. V gave up 5 bases and J gave up 8 bases, with 9 bases separating them. The CDR3 runs 12 residues. Germline V lookup: CDR1 LNHDA, CDR2 SQIVND (reference sequence). CDR3 nucleotide sequence: TGTGCCAGTAGTCCTCGGAGGGAAAAACTGTTTTTT. This encodes CASSPRREKLFF. The full variable domain, completed using reference TRBV19 and TRBJ1-4, is DGGITQSPKYLFRKEGQNVTLSCEQNLNHDAMYWYRQDPGQGLRLIYYSQIVNDFQKGDIAEGYSVSREKKESFPLTVTSAQKNPTAFYLCASSPRREKLFFGSGTQLSVL.

In DNA form, the CDR3 reads TGTGCCAGCAGCGAGGGGACTGGTTATAATTCACCCCTCCACTTT. Protein product: CASSEGTGYNSPLHF. The chain uses TRBV9 and TRBJ1-6; D might be TRBD1 (5 bases). Trimming cost V 3 bases and J 4 bases, with 11 bases left between them. Germline CDR1 reads SGDLS; CDR2 reads YYNGEE. This CDR3 comprises 15 residues.

This clone was observed a handful of times. This rearrangement joins TRBV27 to TRBJ1-5; a possible D gene is TRBD1 (6 bases). Germline V lookup: CDR1 MNHEY, CDR2 SMNVEV (reference sequence). Trimming removed 5 bases at V and 5 bases at J, with 13 bases between. This CDR3 has 14 amino acids. The CDR3 DNA sequence: TGTGCCAGCAGTCAAATAGGGGGGGATCAGCCCCAGCATTTT. It yields the protein CASSQIGGDQPQHF.

V and J are TRBV19 and TRBJ2-7; maybe TRBD2 (5 bases). Trimming took off 4 bases at V and 5 bases at J, with 18 bases between the two ends. The CDR3 runs to 15 residues. The V gene's germline CDR1 is LNHDA and CDR2 SQIVND (reference sequence). The CDR3 sequence is CASSTSGPGVHEQYF. In nucleotides, the CDR3 is TGTGCCAGTAGTACCTCAGGACCCGGGGTCCACGAGCAGTACTTC.

The chain carries TRBV28 and TRBJ2-4; 7 positions match TRBD2. There are 17 residues in the CDR3. Germline CDR1 and CDR2: MDHEN and SYDVKM. V lost 7 bases and J lost 0; bases outside the gene matches: 12. In nucleotides, the CDR3 is TGTGCCAGCACCTCCCTAGGGGAGGGGCTAGCCAAAAACATTCAGTACTTC. Amino acids: CASTSLGEGLAKNIQYF. Filled out from reference TRBV28 and TRBJ2-4, the complete variable domain reads DVKVTQSSRYLVKRTGEKVFLECVQDMDHENMFWYRQDPGLGLRLIYFSYDVKMKEKGDIPEGYSVSREKKERFSLILESASTNQTSMYLCASTSLGEGLAKNIQYFGAGTRLSVL.

This chain joins TRBV5-4 and TRBJ2-3; tentative D call: TRBD1 (6 bases). Germline loops: CDR1 SGHNT, CDR2 YYREEE (reference sequence). Deletions cut 4 bases from V and 2 bases from J, with 17 bases between. The CDR3 totals 16 residues. CDR3 sequence reads: CASSRAQGRNTDTQYF. The CDR3 nucleotides are TGTGCCAGCAGCAGGGCACAGGGAAGGAACACAGATACGCAGTATTTT. The variable domain in full, completed from reference TRBV5-4 and TRBJ2-3, reads ETGVTQSPTHLIKTRGQQVTLRCSSQSGHNTVSWYQQALGQGPQFIFQYYREEENGRGNFPPRFSGLQFPNYSSELNVNALELDDSALYLCASSRAQGRNTDTQYFGPGTRLTVL.

The rearrangement links TRBV6-5 to TRBJ2-7; D not certain. V lost 5 bases, J lost 2 bases, and 10 bases lay in between. This CDR3 comprises 13 residues. Looked up from germline, CDR1 is MNHEY and CDR2 is SVGAGI. As DNA, the CDR3 is TGTGCCAGCAGTCTCAGGTACACCTACGAGCAGTACTTC. Its protein product is CASSLRYTYEQYF.

This clone was picked up a small number of times. The chain links TRBV19 to TRBJ2-5; D unresolved. Germline V lookup: CDR1 LNHDA, CDR2 SQIVND (reference sequence). This CDR3 spans 13 amino acids. The V gene lost 5 bases and the J gene lost 5 bases, with 12 bases spanning the gap. CDR3: CASSRARWETQYF. The CDR3 DNA is TGTGCCAGTAGTCGAGCGAGGTGGGAGACCCAGTACTTC.

This clone came up a few times. The rearrangement uses TRBV19 and TRBJ2-2; D gene unclear. This CDR3 is built from 14 residues. With 10 bases removed from V and 6 bases from J, the gap between germline ends came to 18 bases. Germline CDR1 and CDR2: LNHDA and SQIVND (reference sequence). CDR3 protein: CATQETNKAGELFF. The CDR3 DNA sequence: TGTGCCACCCAGGAAACCAATAAAGCCGGGGAGCTGTTTTTT.

The genes are TRBV28 and TRBJ2-4; the D gene is possibly TRBD2 (5 bases). CDR1 and CDR2 from the germline V gene are MDHEN and SYDVKM. Trimming took 6 bases from V and 0 from J, leaving 18 bases between them. The length of the CDR3 is 17 residues. The CDR3 loop is CASSPLSAGLAKNIQYF. In DNA, the CDR3 is TGTGCCAGCAGCCCCCTTTCCGCGGGCCTAGCCAAAAACATTCAGTACTTC.

The rearrangement uses TRBV18 and TRBJ1-4; the D gene is possibly TRBD1 (6 bases). The CDR3 runs 16 residues. The ends were cut back, 3 bases at V and 8 bases at J, with 19 bases in the middle. Germline V lookup: CDR1 KGHSH, CDR2 LQKENI. DNA of the CDR3: TGTGCCAGCTCACCGAGTCTTTCAGGGGCGGACGAAAAACTGTTTTTT. Protein sequence: CASSPSLSGADEKLFF.

The chain joins TRBV19 to TRBJ1-5; the D gene is possibly TRBD1 (5 bases). V gave up 2 bases and J gave up 0 bases, with 11 bases separating them. Germline V CDR1 and CDR2: LNHDA, SQIVND (reference sequence). The CDR3 has 16 residues. Here the CDR3 DNA reads TGTGCCAGTAGTATAAATGGGGCCCCTAGCAATCAGCCCCAGCATTTT. Protein product: CASSINGAPSNQPQHF.

The chain is built from TRBV7-3 and TRBJ2-1, with 9 bases fitting TRBD1. Per the germline V gene, CDR1 is SGHTA and CDR2 is FQGTGA. This CDR3 has 12 residues. The trim removed 5 bases at V and 12 bases at J, leaving 5 bases unmatched. The CDR3 reads CASSPRQGVQFF. The CDR3 DNA sequence: TGTGCCAGCAGCCCTAGACAGGGGGTGCAGTTCTTC.

The chain recombines TRBV2 with TRBJ1-1; D remains unclear. CDR1 is SNHLY, CDR2 FYNNEI, per germline. Trimming took 7 bases from V and 7 from J, leaving 19 bases between them. This CDR3 is 14 amino acids long. The CDR3 sequence is CASNKAAVDIEAFF. In DNA, the CDR3 is TGTGCCAGCAACAAGGCGGCCGTAGATATTGAAGCTTTCTTT.

In its sample, this clone was seen once. The rearrangement links TRBV4-1 to TRBJ1-1; D is unresolved. Per the germline V gene, CDR1 is MGHRA and CDR2 is YSYEKL. V was cut by 0 bases and J by 0 bases, with 14 bases left in between. This CDR3 has 17 amino acids. CDR3 sequence (DNA): TGCGCCAGCAGCCAAGATCAAGACCGGGTAATGAACACTGAAGCTTTCTTT. Its protein is CASSQDQDRVMNTEAFF.

The chain is built from TRBV7-9 and TRBJ2-3; TRBD2 agrees at 9 bases. This CDR3 contains 15 residues. CDR1 SEHNR and CDR2 FQNEAQ come from the germline V gene (reference sequence). J lost 3 bases, V lost 6 bases, and 7 bases had no gene match. The DNA of the CDR3 is TGTGCCAGCAGGCGCGGGGGGGCCCCAACAGATACGCAGTATTTT. This sequence encodes CASRRGGAPTDTQYF.

The chain couples TRBV19 to TRBJ2-7; TRBD2 matches 13 bases. V lost 5 bases to trimming and J lost 4 bases; unmatched junction nucleotides: 5. Germline values: CDR1 LNHDA, CDR2 SQIVND (reference sequence). This CDR3 is 15 amino acids long. The CDR3 coding sequence is TGTGCCAGTAGTGTGGGACTAGCGGGAAGATACGAGCAGTACTTC. Its translation: CASSVGLAGRYEQYF. Full variable domain (rest looked up from reference TRBV19 and TRBJ2-7): DGGITQSPKYLFRKEGQNVTLSCEQNLNHDAMYWYRQDPGQGLRLIYYSQIVNDFQKGDIAEGYSVSREKKESFPLTVTSAQKNPTAFYLCASSVGLAGRYEQYFGPGTRLTVT.

This rearrangement joins TRBV10-2 to TRBJ2-7; D is possibly TRBD1 (7 bases). Trimming shortened V by 6 bases and J by 5 bases, and 14 bases separated the two germline ends. The germline V gene has CDR1 WSHSY and CDR2 SAAADI. The CDR3 spans 13 residues. CDR3 in amino acids: CASRTPGGNEQYF. CDR3 sequence (DNA): TGCGCCAGCAGGACGCCAGGGGGGAACGAGCAGTACTTC.

This rearrangement joins TRBV2 to TRBJ2-7, with a weak D call TRBD2 (6 bases). The V end lost 6 bases, the J end lost 10 bases, and 16 bases lay between the germline ends. The CDR3 consists of 12 residues. Germline-derived CDR1 and CDR2 are SNHLY and FYNNEI. This CDR3 is CASRGGLMIQYF. The CDR3 region has the DNA TGTGCCAGCAGGGGGGGACTGATGATTCAGTACTTC.

This clone appeared a few times. The chain joins TRBV10-3 to TRBJ2-5; 7 bases align to TRBD1. J was trimmed by 1 base and V by 5 bases; bases with no gene match: 7. Germline V CDR1 and CDR2: ENHRY, SYGVKD. The CDR3 consists of 15 residues. Here the CDR3 reads CAISPGQDLQETQYF. The CDR3 DNA reads as TGTGCCATCAGTCCTGGACAGGACCTCCAAGAGACCCAGTACTTC.

This clone has only a few counts. This rearrangement joins TRBV7-2 to TRBJ2-7, with TRBD1 matching over 8 bases. V was pared by 5 bases and J by 4 bases, with 10 bases of the junction left unmatched. Germline V CDR1 and CDR2: SGHTA, FQGNSA. This CDR3 region has 15 residues. The CDR3 sequence is CASSPRTGLVYEQYF. The CDR3 region has the DNA TGTGCCAGCAGCCCGCGGACAGGGCTTGTTTACGAGCAGTACTTC. The entire variable domain, with the rest obtained from reference TRBV7-2 and TRBJ2-7, is as follows: GAGVSQSPSNKVTEKGKDVELRCDPISGHTALYWYRQSLGQGLEFLIYFQGNSAPDKSGLPSDRFSAERTGGSVSTLTIQRTQQEDSAVYLCASSPRTGLVYEQYFGPGTRLTVT.

The rearrangement uses TRBV7-3 and TRBJ2-3; possibly TRBD2 for D (6 bases). V lost 5 bases, J lost 6 bases, and 15 bases lay in between. The CDR3 covers 14 residues. Germline CDR1 reads SGHTA; CDR2 reads FQGTGA. CDR3 coding DNA: TGTGCCAGCAGCCAATGGGACTTACGGGATACGCAGTATTTT. Translated: CASSQWDLRDTQYF.

This chain connects TRBV10-3 to TRBJ1-2, with a weak D call TRBD1 (5 bases). Germline V CDR1 and CDR2: ENHRY, SYGVKD. V shed 3 bases and J shed 8 bases, with 10 bases lying between them. The CDR3 extends over 12 amino acids. Here the CDR3 reads CAISDDSSGYTF. CDR3 nucleotide sequence: TGTGCCATCAGTGACGACAGCTCAGGCTACACCTTC.

The chain combines TRBV7-9 with TRBJ2-7; 8 nucleotides agree with TRBD1. Germline values: CDR1 SEHNR, CDR2 FQNEAQ (reference sequence). This CDR3 contains 13 residues. The junction had 6 bases not matched to a gene; V was cut back by 8 bases and J by 3 bases. CDR3 amino acids: CASYSTGDYEQYF. The CDR3 bases are TGTGCCAGCTACTCGACAGGGGACTACGAGCAGTACTTC.

The V call is TRBV6-5, the J call TRBJ2-2; 8 bases match TRBD1. The germline gives CDR1 MNHEY, CDR2 SVGAGI. V lost 8 bases to trimming and J lost 6 bases; unmatched junction nucleotides: 11. The CDR3 loop spans 15 amino acids. CDR3 nucleotide sequence: TGTGCCAGCCGCCCAGGGGGCGTTGTGTCCGGGGAGCTGTTTTTT. This translates into CASRPGGVVSGELFF.

The gene calls are TRBV9 and TRBJ2-2, with D uncertain. Germline V lookup: CDR1 SGDLS, CDR2 YYNGEE. Trimming removed 0 bases from V and 2 bases from J, with 11 bases in between. This CDR3 is built from 16 residues. DNA for the CDR3: TGTGCCAGCAGCGTAGGAAAGCTACCAAACACCGGGGAGCTGTTTTTT. It specifies CASSVGKLPNTGELFF.

V and J are TRBV5-4 and TRBJ2-7; D remains unclear. Trimming left V 4 bases short and J 2 bases short, with 13 bases between. CDR1 and CDR2 from the germline V gene are SGHNT and YYREEE (reference sequence). The CDR3 loop spans 14 amino acids. In DNA, the CDR3 is TGTGCCAGCAGCCCTGAAACGGCGGCCTACGAGCAGTACTTC. This encodes CASSPETAAYEQYF.

CDR3 loop: CASSPLGQVLEAFF. The CDR3 DNA follows: TGTGCCAGCAGTCCTCTCGGACAGGTCCTTGAAGCTTTCTTT. The chain carries TRBV28 and TRBJ1-1; TRBD1 aligns across 7 bases. This CDR3 spans 14 amino acids. Germline CDR1 is MDHEN and CDR2 is SYDVKM. Germline trimming cut 5 bases from V and 7 bases from J; bases unmatched to any gene: 10.